The following is a T cell receptor beta chain sequence with its context. Per the authors' pipeline: Estimated nucleated cell counts came from reference gene primer amplification. Repertoires were generated with immunoSEQ multiplex PCR, while TCRdb's copy carries only in-frame clones and drops some. D and trimming were read from the DNA, whereas the V and J calls and clone size are those reported in that table. This table holds around 74,000 clones, under 95% found once. The germline CDR1 and CDR2 sequences are MNHEY and SVGAGI. CDR3 length equals 15 residues. Trimming at V came to 6 bases and at J to 5 bases, leaving 12 bases not matched to a gene. The sample originates from a study of blood T cell repertoires in COVID-19. Across the whole study: The United States, Italy and Spain were the sources of the acute and convalescent COVID-19 samples. The analysed material was cDNA or gDNA that came from T cells, B-cell-depleted T cells, or PBMCs.

The V call is TRBV6-5, the J call TRBJ2-5; 7 positions agree with TRBD1. Source material: peripheral blood. This TCR came from a woman older than 75 with active or convalescent COVID-19. CDR3 region: CASRTWRTQGETQYF. The CDR3 bases are TGTGCCAGCAGAACCTGGCGGACACAGGGGGAGACCCAGTACTTC.